A selection of T cell receptor beta chains follows, all from one sample in a study of identical twins. TCRdb reanalysed the 5' RACE reads using MiXCR and keeps one entry per CDR3 protein. The sample includes about 200,000 distinct CDR3 sequences, under 12% seen only once; the top ten take 9% to 10%. Material: memory T cells sorted from blood. The receptor source for this set is a man aged 45-65 years in good health. CDR3s include the opening cysteine and the closing phenylalanine or tryptophan. Each record gives: clone size, D gene, V gene, J gene, CDR3 protein, CDR3 DNA. The D gene is left open where the match is weak. The size entry is marked missing in some rows and otherwise reads once, few, many or a size class.

size: .
D: .
V: TRBV19
J: TRBJ1-1
CDR3: CASSPATGTTEAFF
DNA: TGTGCCAGTAGTCCGGCAACAGGGACCACTGAAGCTTTCTTT

size: few
D: .
V: TRBV2
J: TRBJ2-7
CDR3: CASSWAVGSYEQYF
DNA: TGTGCCAGCAGTTGGGCGGTTGGGTCCTACGAGCAGTACTTC

size: few
D: .
V: TRBV7-2
J: TRBJ2-5
CDR3: CASSSTNTETQYF
DNA: TGTGCCAGCAGCTCGACAAATACAGAGACCCAGTACTTC

size: few
D: .
V: TRBV7-8
J: TRBJ1-6
CDR3: CASSWVAYSPLHF
DNA: TGTGCCAGCAGCTGGGTCGCCTATTCACCCCTCCACTTT

size: few
D: .
V: TRBV11-2
J: TRBJ1-5
CDR3: CASSFMGSGEPQHF
DNA: TGTGCCAGCAGCTTTATGGGCTCAGGGGAGCCCCAGCATTTT

size: .
D: .
V: TRBV12-3/TRBV12-4
J: TRBJ2-5
CDR3: CASSLRREGETQYF
DNA: TGTGCCAGCAGTTTACGTAGGGAAGGGGAGACCCAGTACTTC

size: many
D: .
V: TRBV6-5
J: TRBJ1-1
CDR3: CASSYAGYTEAFF
DNA: TGTGCCAGCAGTTACGCGGGTTACACTGAAGCTTTCTTT

size: .
D: TRBD1
V: TRBV6-2/TRBV6-3
J: TRBJ2-7
CDR3: CASILAPDREYEQYF
DNA: TGTGCCAGCATTCTTGCTCCCGACAGGGAGTACGAGCAGTACTTC

size: .
D: .
V: TRBV7-2
J: TRBJ2-1
CDR3: CASSQRRASLNEQFF
DNA: TGTGCCAGCAGCCAACGCCGTGCTAGCTTGAATGAGCAGTTCTTC

size: many
D: .
V: TRBV10-3
J: TRBJ2-7
CDR3: CAISESHSPLFEQYF
DNA: TGTGCCATCAGTGAGTCTCACAGCCCCCTGTTCGAGCAGTACTTC

size: many
D: TRBD1
V: TRBV11-2
J: TRBJ2-2
CDR3: CASSLRQGAYLTGELFF
DNA: TGTGCCAGCAGCTTGAGGCAGGGGGCTTATCTCACCGGGGAGCTGTTTTTT

size: many
D: TRBD1
V: TRBV27
J: TRBJ2-7
CDR3: CASSRKPDRAYEQYF
DNA: TGTGCCAGCAGCCGCAAACCCGACAGGGCCTACGAGCAGTACTTC

size: .
D: .
V: TRBV28
J: TRBJ2-7
CDR3: CASSDPGPEQYF
DNA: TGTGCCAGCAGTGACCCGGGCCCGGAGCAGTACTTC

size: many
D: TRBD1
V: TRBV5-1
J: TRBJ1-4
CDR3: CASSLDPGGTTNEKLFF
DNA: TGCGCCAGCAGCTTGGATCCAGGGGGCACAACTAATGAAAAACTGTTTTTT

size: .
D: TRBD1
V: TRBV20-1
J: TRBJ1-5
CDR3: CSAIQGDQPQHF
DNA: TGCAGTGCTATCCAGGGGGATCAGCCCCAGCATTTT

size: many
D: TRBD2
V: TRBV10-3
J: TRBJ2-5
CDR3: CAISPTSGRRETQYF
DNA: TGTGCCATCAGTCCGACTAGCGGGAGAAGGGAGACCCAGTACTTC

size: .
D: TRBD2
V: TRBV25-1
J: TRBJ2-3
CDR3: CASSDLLAAKGDTQYF
DNA: TGTGCCAGCAGTGACCTACTAGCGGCGAAGGGAGATACGCAGTATTTT

size: .
D: .
V: TRBV30
J: TRBJ1-4
CDR3: CAWSESGTPDEKLFF
DNA: TGTGCCTGGAGTGAATCCGGGACACCGGATGAAAAACTGTTTTTT

size: .
D: .
V: TRBV14
J: TRBJ2-2
CDR3: CASSQDSRMGGEGTGELFF
DNA: TGTGCCAGCAGCCAAGATTCCCGTATGGGGGGAGAGGGCACCGGGGAGCTGTTTTTT

size: .
D: TRBD1
V: TRBV6-5
J: TRBJ2-2
CDR3: CASSWSPSGDRHTGELFF
DNA: TGTGCCAGCAGTTGGTCCCCCTCCGGGGACAGACACACCGGGGAGCTGTTTTTT

size: few
D: .
V: TRBV20-1
J: TRBJ1-5
CDR3: CSARDIQPSLAPQHF
DNA: TGCAGTGCTAGAGATATACAGCCATCTCTCGCGCCCCAGCATTTT

size: .
D: TRBD1
V: TRBV14
J: TRBJ2-6
CDR3: CASSQGGTDNPTGANVLTF
DNA: TGTGCCAGCAGCCAAGGTGGGACAGACAACCCAACTGGGGCCAACGTCCTGACTTTC

size: few
D: .
V: TRBV4-3
J: TRBJ1-3
CDR3: CASSQVYRNSGNTIYF
DNA: TGCGCCAGCAGCCAAGTATACAGAAACTCTGGAAACACCATATATTTT

size: many
D: .
V: TRBV7-2
J: TRBJ2-1
CDR3: CASSLVVPYNEQFF
DNA: TGTGCCAGCAGCTTAGTTGTTCCCTACAATGAGCAGTTCTTC

size: many
D: TRBD1
V: TRBV10-3
J: TRBJ1-1
CDR3: CAISKGQGAAEAFF
DNA: TGTGCCATCAGTAAGGGACAGGGGGCGGCTGAAGCTTTCTTT

size: many
D: .
V: TRBV12-3/TRBV12-4
J: TRBJ2-2
CDR3: CASRPDWRDTTGELFF
DNA: TGTGCCAGCAGACCCGACTGGCGGGATACCACCGGGGAGCTGTTTTTT

size: few
D: TRBD2
V: TRBV2
J: TRBJ2-5
CDR3: CASERAGKPEETQYF
DNA: TGTGCCAGCGAACGAGCGGGGAAGCCGGAGGAGACCCAGTACTTC

size: .
D: .
V: TRBV20-1
J: TRBJ2-1
CDR3: CSARVGSGSSSYNEQFF
DNA: TGCAGTGCTAGAGTTGGTAGCGGTTCCAGCTCCTACAATGAGCAGTTCTTC

size: many
D: TRBD2
V: TRBV10-2
J: TRBJ2-7
CDR3: CASSEWAGGPYEQYF
DNA: TGCGCCAGCAGTGAGTGGGCGGGAGGGCCTTACGAGCAGTACTTC

size: many
D: .
V: TRBV21-1
J: TRBJ1-2
CDR3: CASSKPTNRGRPNYGYTF
DNA: TGTGCCAGCAGCAAACCTACTAACAGGGGGCGACCTAACTATGGCTACACCTTC